The sequence of this TCR beta chain was determined in a study of blood T cell repertoires in COVID-19. Unmatched junction bases numbered 7, after V lost 3 bases and J lost 4 bases. The CDR3 loop spans 15 amino acids. The V gene's germline CDR1 is MDHEN and CDR2 SYDVKM. The method was immunoSEQ multiplex PCR; TCRdb's version includes in-frame clones alone and lacks a portion of them. The sample shows 200,000 to 300,000 clones, over 80% of them seen only once. This chain joins TRBV28 and TRBJ2-7, with 9 bases identical to TRBD2. This TCR was recovered from a man aged 35-49 years with acute or convalescent COVID-19. The sample was peripheral blood. The CDR3 DNA is TGTGCCAGCAGTTTGGGACTAGCATCGAGGTACGAGCAGTACTTC. Translated: CASSLGLASRYEQYF.